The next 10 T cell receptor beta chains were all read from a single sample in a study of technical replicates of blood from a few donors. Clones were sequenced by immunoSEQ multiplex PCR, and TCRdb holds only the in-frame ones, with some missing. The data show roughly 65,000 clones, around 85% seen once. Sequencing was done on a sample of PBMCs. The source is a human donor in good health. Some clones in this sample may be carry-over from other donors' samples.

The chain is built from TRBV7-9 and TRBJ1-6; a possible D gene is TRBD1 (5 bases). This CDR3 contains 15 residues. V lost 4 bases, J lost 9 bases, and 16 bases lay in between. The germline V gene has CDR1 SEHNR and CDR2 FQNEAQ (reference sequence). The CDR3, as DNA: TGTGCCAGCAGCTCGGAAAGGGGCCTCGGTTCACCCCTCCACTTT. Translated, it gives CASSSERGLGSPLHF.

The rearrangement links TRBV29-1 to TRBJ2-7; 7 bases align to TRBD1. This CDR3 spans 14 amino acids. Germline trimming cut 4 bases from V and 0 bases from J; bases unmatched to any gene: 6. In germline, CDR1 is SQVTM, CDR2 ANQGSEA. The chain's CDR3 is CSVGWGQSSYEQYF. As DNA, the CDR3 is TGCAGCGTTGGGTGGGGACAGAGCTCCTACGAGCAGTACTTC.

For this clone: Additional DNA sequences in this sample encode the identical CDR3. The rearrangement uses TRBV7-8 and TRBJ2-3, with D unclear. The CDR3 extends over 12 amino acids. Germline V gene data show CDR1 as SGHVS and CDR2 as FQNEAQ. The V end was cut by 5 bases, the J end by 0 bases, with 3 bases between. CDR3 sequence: CASSPSTDTQYF. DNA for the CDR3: TGTGCCAGCAGCCCAAGCACAGATACGCAGTATTTT.

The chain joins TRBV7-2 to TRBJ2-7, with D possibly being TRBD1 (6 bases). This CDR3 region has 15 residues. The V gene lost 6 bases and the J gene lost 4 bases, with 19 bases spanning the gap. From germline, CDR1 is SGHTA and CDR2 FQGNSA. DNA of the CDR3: TGTGCCAGCAGAACCGGCAGGGGCCTTTCGTACGAGCAGTACTTC. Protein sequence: CASRTGRGLSYEQYF.

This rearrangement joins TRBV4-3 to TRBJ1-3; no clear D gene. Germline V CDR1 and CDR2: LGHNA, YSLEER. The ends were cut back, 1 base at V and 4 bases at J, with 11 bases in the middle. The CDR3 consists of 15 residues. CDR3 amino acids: CASSQGIQSGNTIYF. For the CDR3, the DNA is TGCGCCAGCAGCCAAGGTATCCAGTCCGGAAACACCATATATTTT.

The CDR3 loop is CASSLGGVGYLAPNTQYF. The CDR3 DNA follows: TGTGCCAGCAGCTTAGGGGGGGTTGGGTACCTTGCACCCAATACGCAGTATTTT. The chain joins TRBV7-2 to TRBJ2-3; the D gene is possibly TRBD2 (6 bases). CDR1 SGHTA and CDR2 FQGNSA come from the germline V gene. Trimming stripped 1 base from V and 7 bases from J, with 24 bases between. The CDR3 extends over 18 amino acids.

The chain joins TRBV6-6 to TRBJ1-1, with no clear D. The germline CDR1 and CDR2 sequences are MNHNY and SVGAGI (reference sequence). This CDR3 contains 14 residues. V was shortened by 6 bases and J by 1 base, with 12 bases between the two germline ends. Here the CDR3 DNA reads TGTGCCAGCAGCCGCCCAGGAACGAACACTGAAGCTTTCTTT. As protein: CASSRPGTNTEAFF.

The CDR3 DNA reads as TGTGCCACCAGCAGAGATTATACAGGCGATACGCAGTATTTT. It specifies CATSRDYTGDTQYF. The chain has TRBV15 and TRBJ2-3; D is perhaps TRBD1 (5 bases). CDR3 length: 14 amino acids. The V gene's germline CDR1 is LNHNV and CDR2 YYDKDF (reference sequence). V shed 0 bases and J shed 6 bases, with 10 bases lying between them.

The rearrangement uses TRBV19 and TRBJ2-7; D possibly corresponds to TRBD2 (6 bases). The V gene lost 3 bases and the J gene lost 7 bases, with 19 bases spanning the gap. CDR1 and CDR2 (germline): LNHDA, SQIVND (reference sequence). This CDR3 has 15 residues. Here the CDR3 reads CASSITGTGSWEQYF. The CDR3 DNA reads TGTGCCAGTAGTATCACCGGGACTGGCTCGTGGGAGCAGTACTTC.

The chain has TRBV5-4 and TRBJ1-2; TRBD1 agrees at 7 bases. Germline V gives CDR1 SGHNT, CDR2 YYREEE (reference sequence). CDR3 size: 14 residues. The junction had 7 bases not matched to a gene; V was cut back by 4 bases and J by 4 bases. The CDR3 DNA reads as TGTGCCAGCAGCCTACAGGGGATGAGCTATGGCTACACCTTC. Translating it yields CASSLQGMSYGYTF.